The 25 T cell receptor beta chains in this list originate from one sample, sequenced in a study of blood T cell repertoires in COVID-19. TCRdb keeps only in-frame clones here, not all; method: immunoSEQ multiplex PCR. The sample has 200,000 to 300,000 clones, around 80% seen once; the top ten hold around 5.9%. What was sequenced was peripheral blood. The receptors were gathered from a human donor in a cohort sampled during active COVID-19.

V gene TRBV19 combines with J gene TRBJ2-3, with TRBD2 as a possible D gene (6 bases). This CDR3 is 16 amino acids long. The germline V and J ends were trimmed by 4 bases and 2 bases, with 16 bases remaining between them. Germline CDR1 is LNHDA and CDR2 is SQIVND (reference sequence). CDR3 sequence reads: CASSSRSGGTTDTQYF. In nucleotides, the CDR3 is TGTGCCAGTAGTAGCCGATCTGGCGGGACCACAGATACGCAGTATTTT.

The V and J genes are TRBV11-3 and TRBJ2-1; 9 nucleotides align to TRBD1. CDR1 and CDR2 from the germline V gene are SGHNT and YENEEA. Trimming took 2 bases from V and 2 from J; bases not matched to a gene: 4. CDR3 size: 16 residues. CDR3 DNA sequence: TGTGCCAGCAGCTTAACTTGGGACAGGGCCTACAATGAGCAGTTCTTC. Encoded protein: CASSLTWDRAYNEQFF.

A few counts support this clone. The CDR3 protein is CASSRTGVISQHF. As DNA, the CDR3 is TGTGCCAGCAGTAGGACGGGGGTCATCTCCCAGCATTTT. The rearrangement joins TRBV12-3 or TRBV12-4 to TRBJ1-5; D is possibly TRBD1 (5 bases). The CDR3 is 13 residues long. Between the trimmed V and J ends, which lost 5 bases and 11 bases, there was a span of 16 bases.

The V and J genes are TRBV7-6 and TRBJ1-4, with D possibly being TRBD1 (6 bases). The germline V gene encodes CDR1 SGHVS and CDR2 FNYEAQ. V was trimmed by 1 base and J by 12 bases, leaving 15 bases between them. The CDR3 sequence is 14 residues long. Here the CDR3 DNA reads TGTGCCAGCAGCTTAGGGGCAGGGGATTCGGAACTGTTTTTT. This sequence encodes CASSLGAGDSELFF.

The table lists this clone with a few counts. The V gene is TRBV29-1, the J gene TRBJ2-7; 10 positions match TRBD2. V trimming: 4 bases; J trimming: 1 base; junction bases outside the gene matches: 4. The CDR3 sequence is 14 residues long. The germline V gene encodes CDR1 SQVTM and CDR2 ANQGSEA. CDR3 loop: CSVGTGLASYEQYF. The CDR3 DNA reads TGCAGCGTTGGGACGGGACTAGCGTCCTACGAGCAGTACTTC.

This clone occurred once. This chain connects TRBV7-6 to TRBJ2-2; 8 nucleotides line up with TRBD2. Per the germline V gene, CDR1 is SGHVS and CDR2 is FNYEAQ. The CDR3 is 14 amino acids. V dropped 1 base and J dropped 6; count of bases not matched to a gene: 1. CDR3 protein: CASSLGREAGELFF. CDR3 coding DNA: TGTGCCAGCAGCTTAGGGCGGGAGGCCGGGGAGCTGTTTTTT.

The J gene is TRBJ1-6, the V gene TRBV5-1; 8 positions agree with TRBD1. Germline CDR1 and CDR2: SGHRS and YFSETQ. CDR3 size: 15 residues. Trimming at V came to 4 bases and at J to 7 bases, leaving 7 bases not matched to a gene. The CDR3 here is CASSGTTGDNSPLHF. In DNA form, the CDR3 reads TGCGCCAGCAGCGGGACGACAGGGGACAATTCACCCCTCCACTTT.

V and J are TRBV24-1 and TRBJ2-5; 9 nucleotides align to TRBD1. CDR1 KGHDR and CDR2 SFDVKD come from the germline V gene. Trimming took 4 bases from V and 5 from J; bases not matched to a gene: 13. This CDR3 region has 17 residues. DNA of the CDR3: TGTGCCACCAGTGACGGTACAGGGGGCACCCTCCTGGAGACCCAGTACTTC. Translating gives CATSDGTGGTLLETQYF.

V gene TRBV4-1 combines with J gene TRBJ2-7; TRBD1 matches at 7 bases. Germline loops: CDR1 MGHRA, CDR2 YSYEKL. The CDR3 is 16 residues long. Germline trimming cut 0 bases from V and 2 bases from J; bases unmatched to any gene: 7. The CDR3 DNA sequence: TGCGCCAGCAGCCAAGATCCTTGGCAGGGGGCCTACGAGCAGTACTTC. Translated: CASSQDPWQGAYEQYF.

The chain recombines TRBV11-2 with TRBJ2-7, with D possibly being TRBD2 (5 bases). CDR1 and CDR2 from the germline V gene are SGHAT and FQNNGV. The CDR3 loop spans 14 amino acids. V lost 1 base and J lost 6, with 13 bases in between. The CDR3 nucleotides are TGTGCCAGCAGCTTAGCGGCTAGCATCGGCGAGCAGTACTTC. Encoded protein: CASSLAASIGEQYF. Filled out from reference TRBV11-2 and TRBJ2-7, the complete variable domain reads EAGVAQSPRYKIIEKRQSVAFWCNPISGHATLYWYQQILGQGPKLLIQFQNNGVVDDSQLPKDRFSAERLKGVDSTLKIQPAKLEDSAVYLCASSLAASIGEQYFGPGTRLTVT.

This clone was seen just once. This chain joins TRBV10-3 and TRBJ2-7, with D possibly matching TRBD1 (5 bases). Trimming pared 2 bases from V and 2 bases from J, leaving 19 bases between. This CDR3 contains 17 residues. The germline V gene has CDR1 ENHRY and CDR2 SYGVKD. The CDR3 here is CAISELVSRDVAYEQYF. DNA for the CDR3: TGTGCCATCAGTGAGCTAGTGAGCAGGGATGTAGCCTACGAGCAGTACTTC.

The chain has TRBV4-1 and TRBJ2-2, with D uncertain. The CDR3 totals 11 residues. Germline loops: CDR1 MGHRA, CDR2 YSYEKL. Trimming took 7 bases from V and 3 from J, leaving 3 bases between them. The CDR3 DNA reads TGCGCCAGCACTCACACCGGGGAGCTGTTTTTT. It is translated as CASTHTGELFF.

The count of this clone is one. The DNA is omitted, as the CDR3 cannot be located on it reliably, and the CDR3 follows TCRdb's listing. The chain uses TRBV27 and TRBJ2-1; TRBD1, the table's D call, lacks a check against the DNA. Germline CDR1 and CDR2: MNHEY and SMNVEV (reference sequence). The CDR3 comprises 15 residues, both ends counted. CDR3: CASSTSTGGYNEQFF.

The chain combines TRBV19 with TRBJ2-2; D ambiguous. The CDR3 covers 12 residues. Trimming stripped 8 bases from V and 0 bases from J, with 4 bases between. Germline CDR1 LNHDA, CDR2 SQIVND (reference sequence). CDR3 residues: CASAANTGELFF. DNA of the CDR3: TGTGCCAGTGCGGCGAACACCGGGGAGCTGTTTTTT.

The CDR3 nucleotides read TGTGCCAGCAGTGAATACGGACAGACCTACGAGCAGTACTTC. Translated: CASSEYGQTYEQYF. V is TRBV6-1 and J is TRBJ2-7; D might be TRBD1 (6 bases). Deletions cut 2 bases from V and 2 bases from J, with 10 bases between. The CDR3 contains 14 residues. Germline CDR1 reads MNHNS; CDR2 reads SASEGT.

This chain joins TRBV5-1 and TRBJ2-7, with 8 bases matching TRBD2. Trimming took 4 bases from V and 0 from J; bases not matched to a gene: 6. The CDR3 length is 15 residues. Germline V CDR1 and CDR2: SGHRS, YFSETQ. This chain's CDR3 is CASSTTSGSSYEQYF. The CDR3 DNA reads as TGCGCCAGCAGCACTACTAGCGGTAGCTCCTACGAGCAGTACTTC.

The CDR3 coding sequence is TGTGCCAGCAGTACACCGGGACACAATCAGCCCCAGCATTTT. Its translation: CASSTPGHNQPQHF. The chain is built from TRBV28 and TRBJ1-5, with D perhaps matching TRBD1 (6 bases). Germline CDR1 is MDHEN and CDR2 is SYDVKM. The length of the CDR3 is 14 residues. Deletions cut 5 bases from V and 3 bases from J, with 11 bases between. Based on the CDR3 plus reference TRBV28 and TRBJ1-5, the full variable domain is DVKVTQSSRYLVKRTGEKVFLECVQDMDHENMFWYRQDPGLGLRLIYFSYDVKMKEKGDIPEGYSVSREKKERFSLILESASTNQTSMYLCASSTPGHNQPQHFGDGTRLSIL.

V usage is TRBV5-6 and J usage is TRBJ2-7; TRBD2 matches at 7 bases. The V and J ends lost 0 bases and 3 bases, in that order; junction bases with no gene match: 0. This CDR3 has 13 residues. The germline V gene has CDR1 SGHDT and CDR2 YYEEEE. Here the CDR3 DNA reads TGTGCCAGCAGCTTGGGCGGGGGCTACGAGCAGTACTTC. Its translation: CASSLGGGYEQYF.

The CDR3 bases are TGTGCCAGCAGTTTAACTGCAGGGATGGGTACTGAAGCTTTCTTT. Its protein product is CASSLTAGMGTEAFF. V is TRBV28 and J is TRBJ1-1; possibly TRBD1 for D (5 bases). CDR1 is MDHEN, CDR2 SYDVKM, per germline. The CDR3 sequence is 15 residues long. Trimming removed 2 bases from V and 5 bases from J, with 15 bases in between.

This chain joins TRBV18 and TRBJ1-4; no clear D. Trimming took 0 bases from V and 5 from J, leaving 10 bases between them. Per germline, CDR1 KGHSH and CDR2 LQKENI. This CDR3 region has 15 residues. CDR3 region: CASSPPSLVNEKLFF. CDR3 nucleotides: TGTGCCAGCTCACCACCATCTTTAGTGAATGAAAAACTGTTTTTT.

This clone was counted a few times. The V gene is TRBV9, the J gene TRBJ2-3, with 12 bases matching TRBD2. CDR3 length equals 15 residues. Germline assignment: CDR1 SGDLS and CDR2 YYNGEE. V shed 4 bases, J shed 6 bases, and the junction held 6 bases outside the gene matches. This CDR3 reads CASSPSGGAVDTQYF. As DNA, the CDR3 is TGTGCCAGCAGCCCTAGCGGGGGGGCCGTCGATACGCAGTATTTT.

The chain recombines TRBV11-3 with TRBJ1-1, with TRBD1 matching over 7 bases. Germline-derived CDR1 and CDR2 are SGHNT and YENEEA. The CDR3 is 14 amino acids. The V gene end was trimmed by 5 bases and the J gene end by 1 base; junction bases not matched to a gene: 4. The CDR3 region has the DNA TGTGCCAGCAGCAAACGACAGGGGAACACTGAAGCTTTCTTT. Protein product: CASSKRQGNTEAFF.

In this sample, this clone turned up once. CDR3 sequence: CARASGRTDTQYF. The CDR3 nucleotides read TGTGCCAGGGCTAGCGGGAGAACAGATACGCAGTATTTT. The genes are TRBV28 and TRBJ2-3; 10 nucleotides match TRBD2. The trim removed 9 bases at V and 3 bases at J, leaving 3 bases unmatched. Germline lookup yields CDR1 MDHEN and CDR2 SYDVKM. The CDR3 extends over 13 amino acids.

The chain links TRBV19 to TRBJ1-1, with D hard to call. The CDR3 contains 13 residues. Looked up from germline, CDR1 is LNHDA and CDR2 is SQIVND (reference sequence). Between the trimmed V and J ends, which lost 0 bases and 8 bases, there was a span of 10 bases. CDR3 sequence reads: CASSIDRSEEAFF. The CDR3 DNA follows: TGTGCCAGTAGTATAGATCGGTCCGAAGAAGCTTTCTTT.

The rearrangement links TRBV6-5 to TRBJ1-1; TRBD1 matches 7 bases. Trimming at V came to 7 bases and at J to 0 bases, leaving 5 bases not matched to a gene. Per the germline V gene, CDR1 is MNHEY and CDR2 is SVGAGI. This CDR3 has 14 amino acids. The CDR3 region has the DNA TGTGCCAGCACCAGGGGGATTATGAACACTGAAGCTTTCTTT. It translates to CASTRGIMNTEAFF.